Following are 26 T cell receptor beta chains from one sample sequenced in a study of vaccination effects on CD4 cells after COVID-19. Produced via immunoSEQ multiplex PCR; TCRdb's table is partial and in-frame only. This repertoire shows fewer than 80,000 clones, around 70% found once; its top ten account for about 1.6%. The antigens of these receptors remain unknown. Viral peptide pool expansion of antigen-specific CD4+ T cells preceded sequencing in the ViraFEST assay. Between days 10 and 11 of culture, CD4+ T cells were separated out. Each participant received a vaccine that was either BNT162b2 or mRNA-1273, given as two doses. The sequencing here drew on CD4+ T cells from PBMCs cultured with HCoV-229E spike peptides, taken after COVID-19 vaccination. All receptors derive from a human donor who received a COVID-19 vaccine.

The chain joins TRBV6-4 to TRBJ2-3, with 8 bases identical to TRBD2. Germline V gene sequence: CDR1 MRHNA, CDR2 SNTAGT. CDR3 length: 16 amino acids. Losses at the gene ends were 0 bases for V and 2 bases for J; bases not matched to a gene: 4. CDR3 coding DNA: TGTGCCAGCAGTGACTCAGCGGGGGAATCCACAGATACGCAGTATTTT. Translated, it gives CASSDSAGESTDTQYF.

The chain employs TRBV14 and TRBJ2-1; D not certain. Germline V gene data show CDR1 as SGHDN and CDR2 as FVKESK. V was cut by 6 bases and J by 12 bases, with 18 bases left in between. The CDR3 contains 13 residues. DNA of the CDR3: TGTGCCAGCAGTCTAAATGTCGCCAGTGGGCAGTTCTTC. It yields the protein CASSLNVASGQFF.

This clone appeared a single time. The chain carries TRBV29-1 and TRBJ2-1, with 8 bases identical to TRBD2. V trimming: 4 bases; J trimming: 2 bases; junction bases outside the gene matches: 4. Germline loops: CDR1 SQVTM, CDR2 ANQGSEA. This CDR3 is built from 14 residues. CDR3 loop: CSVVRGGAYNEQFF. DNA for the CDR3: TGCAGCGTTGTACGGGGGGGGGCCTACAATGAGCAGTTCTTC.

The V gene is TRBV2, the J gene TRBJ1-1, with 7 positions matching TRBD1. V shed 6 bases, J shed 2 bases, and the junction held 6 bases outside the gene matches. The CDR3 length is 14 residues. From germline, CDR1 is SNHLY and CDR2 FYNNEI. For the CDR3, the DNA is TGTGCCAGCAGGCGGACAGGACTCAACACTGAAGCTTTCTTT. This codes for CASRRTGLNTEAFF.

This clone was seen just once. The chain carries TRBV12-3 or TRBV12-4 and TRBJ1-2, with D possibly being TRBD1 (6 bases). Trimming took off 3 bases at V and 8 bases at J, with 13 bases between the two ends. The CDR3 extends over 13 amino acids. The CDR3 nucleotides read TGTGCCAGCAGTTTCAGGGGCCCCTCAGGCTACACCTTC. Translated: CASSFRGPSGYTF.

The gene calls are TRBV7-3 and TRBJ2-1; TRBD2 is a possible D gene (6 bases). Between the trimmed V and J ends, which lost 1 base and 7 bases, there was a span of 11 bases. The CDR3 loop spans 14 amino acids. Germline V lookup: CDR1 SGHTA, CDR2 FQGTGA. In nucleotides, the CDR3 is TGTGCCAGCAGCTTAAGGCTAGCGACGAATGAGCAGTTCTTC. Translated, it gives CASSLRLATNEQFF.

V usage is TRBV7-3 and J usage is TRBJ2-2, with no clear D. CDR3 length equals 13 residues. With 0 bases removed from V and 4 bases from J, the gap between germline ends came to 3 bases. Germline V CDR1 and CDR2: SGHTA, FQGTGA. This CDR3 reads CASSLTATGELFF. CDR3 nucleotide sequence: TGTGCCAGCAGCTTAACAGCCACCGGGGAGCTGTTTTTT.

J is TRBJ1-1 and V is TRBV4-1, with D unresolved. Trimming pared 1 base from V and 0 bases from J, leaving 6 bases between. Germline CDR1 reads MGHRA; CDR2 reads YSYEKL. CDR3 length equals 14 residues. CDR3 sequence: CASSQVGLNTEAFF. The CDR3 bases are TGCGCCAGCAGCCAAGTGGGCCTGAACACTGAAGCTTTCTTT.

The chain joins TRBV25-1 to TRBJ2-5; 12 bases match TRBD1. CDR1 MGHDK and CDR2 SYGVNS come from the germline V gene. The CDR3 covers 15 residues. J lost 2 bases, V lost 9 bases, and 7 bases had no gene match. CDR3 residues: CASSGTGGRQETQYF. The CDR3 DNA reads TGTGCCAGTTCCGGGACAGGGGGCAGGCAAGAGACCCAGTACTTC.

V is TRBV27 and J is TRBJ2-1; 9 bases line up with TRBD2. Germline trimming cut 0 bases from V and 2 bases from J; bases unmatched to any gene: 2. Germline-derived CDR1 and CDR2 are MNHEY and SMNVEV (reference sequence). The CDR3 has 16 residues. CDR3 loop: CASSLSSGGPYNEQFF. CDR3 sequence (DNA): TGTGCCAGCAGTTTATCTAGCGGGGGACCCTACAATGAGCAGTTCTTC.

The chain uses TRBV19 and TRBJ2-3, with D maybe TRBD2 (6 bases). This CDR3 contains 14 residues. CDR1 and CDR2 from the germline V gene are LNHDA and SQIVND (reference sequence). V shed 8 bases and J shed 5 bases, with 17 bases lying between them. CDR3 in DNA: TGTGCCAGTGGCCCTAGCGTTGGGTTAGATACGCAGTATTTT. Translating it yields CASGPSVGLDTQYF.

V gene TRBV6-1 combines with J gene TRBJ2-3; 7 bases fit TRBD1. CDR1 and CDR2 from the germline V gene are MNHNS and SASEGT. Germline trimming cut 2 bases from V and 0 bases from J; bases unmatched to any gene: 5. This CDR3 has 16 amino acids. CDR3 in amino acids: CASSEWGQLSTDTQYF. The CDR3 DNA reads as TGTGCCAGCAGTGAATGGGGACAGCTGAGCACAGATACGCAGTATTTT.

The chain has TRBV23-1 and TRBJ1-4; tentative D call: TRBD1 (6 bases). TRBV23-1 is classed as an ORF, of uncertain function. V gave up 7 bases and J gave up 5 bases, with 17 bases separating them. The CDR3 contains 15 residues. CDR3 sequence (DNA): TGCGCCAGCAAAGGGGGAGTTAGGACGAATGAAAAACTGTTTTTT. Amino acids: CASKGGVRTNEKLFF.

In nucleotides, the CDR3 is TGTGCCAGCACGCAAGGGGACAGGGGAGGAGGCTACACCTTC. This sequence encodes CASTQGDRGGGYTF. This chain joins TRBV28 and TRBJ1-2; 10 nucleotides match TRBD1. The germline CDR1 and CDR2 sequences are MDHEN and SYDVKM. The length of the CDR3 is 14 residues. J lost 8 bases, V lost 7 bases, and 10 bases had no gene match.

This clone was detected only a few times. J is TRBJ2-2 and V is TRBV18; tentatively, D is TRBD1 or TRBD2 (5 bases each). The CDR3 is 15 amino acids. Looked up from germline, CDR1 is KGHSH and CDR2 is LQKENI. Trimming removed 2 bases from V and 0 bases from J, with 7 bases in between. For the CDR3, the DNA is TGTGCCAGCTCACCAGGGGGTCCGAACACCGGGGAGCTGTTTTTT. Amino acid sequence: CASSPGGPNTGELFF.

Concerning this clone: The same CDR3 arises from other DNA sequences in this sample as well. V and J are TRBV7-3 and TRBJ1-1; no firm D call. The CDR3 has 13 amino acids. The V end lost 5 bases, the J end lost 1 base, and 8 bases lay between the germline ends. The V gene's germline CDR1 is SGHTA and CDR2 FQGTGA. CDR3 residues: CASSPTGNTEAFF. The CDR3 bases are TGTGCCAGCAGCCCTACGGGGAACACTGAAGCTTTCTTT.

CDR3 sequence reads: CASSSPDRSDTQYF. The CDR3 coding sequence is TGTGCCAGCAGTTCCCCCGACAGGTCAGATACGCAGTATTTT. The genes are TRBV6-5 and TRBJ2-3, with D maybe TRBD1 (6 bases). Germline loops: CDR1 MNHEY, CDR2 SVGAGI. Trimming cost V 4 bases and J 4 bases, with 12 bases left between them. This CDR3 spans 14 amino acids.

The rearrangement uses TRBV10-2 and TRBJ2-1, with a possible D match to TRBD2 (7 bases). V was cut by 0 bases and J by 8 bases, with 14 bases left in between. This CDR3 has 15 residues. Germline V gene lookup returns CDR1 WSHSY and CDR2 SAAADI. CDR3 sequence (DNA): TGCGCCAGCAGTGAGTCGGCGGGGGCGGGGGATGAGCAGTTCTTC. It encodes CASSESAGAGDEQFF.

This chain connects TRBV3-1 (or the pseudogene TRBV3-2) to TRBJ2-1; D remains unclear. The CDR3 is 11 amino acids. V lost 7 bases and J lost 14, with 15 bases in between. From germline, CDR1 is LGHDT and CDR2 YNNKEL (reference sequence). The DNA of the CDR3 is TGTGCCAGCAAAAGTTACACCGAGGAGTTCTTC. Translating it yields CASKSYTEEFF.

This rearrangement joins TRBV19 to TRBJ2-5; D possibly matches TRBD1 or TRBD2 (5 bases each). This CDR3 spans 13 amino acids. Per the germline V gene, CDR1 is LNHDA and CDR2 is SQIVND (reference sequence). V lost 4 bases and J lost 5, with 11 bases in between. CDR3 sequence: CASSSGGLETQYF. The CDR3 region has the DNA TGTGCCAGTAGTAGTGGGGGTCTGGAGACCCAGTACTTC.

This rearrangement joins TRBV5-4 to TRBJ1-1, with D hard to call. The germline gives CDR1 SGHNT, CDR2 YYREEE (reference sequence). The CDR3 loop spans 13 amino acids. Trimming took off 0 bases at V and 2 bases at J, with 5 bases between the two ends. The CDR3 is CASSLEGNTEAFF. The CDR3 DNA is TGTGCCAGCAGCTTGGAGGGAAACACTGAAGCTTTCTTT.

This chain links TRBV6-5 with TRBJ2-3; TRBD2 is a possible D gene (6 bases). V was cut by 6 bases and J by 4 bases, with 17 bases left in between. Germline V gene data show CDR1 as MNHEY and CDR2 as SVGAGI. This CDR3 has 15 residues. CDR3 residues: CASRWRAGDADTQYF. The DNA of the CDR3 is TGTGCCAGCAGGTGGAGGGCCGGGGATGCAGATACGCAGTATTTT.

The rearrangement joins TRBV2 to TRBJ1-1, with D unresolved. V shed 5 bases and J shed 9 bases, with 13 bases lying between them. Per the germline V gene, CDR1 is SNHLY and CDR2 is FYNNEI. This CDR3 spans 12 amino acids. The DNA for the CDR3 is TGTGCCAGCAGTTACAGTACCTATAAAGCTTTCTTT. This sequence encodes CASSYSTYKAFF.

The chain has TRBV2 and TRBJ2-1; 11 nucleotides match TRBD2. From germline, CDR1 is SNHLY and CDR2 FYNNEI. J gave up 5 bases and V 6 bases, and 6 bases lay outside the gene matches. The CDR3 has 15 residues. The CDR3 DNA sequence: TGTGCCAGCAGGAATAGCGGGGGGGCCGACAATGAGCAGTTCTTC. This encodes CASRNSGGADNEQFF.

V gene TRBV28 combines with J gene TRBJ1-5, with D perhaps TRBD1 (6 bases). Trimming cost V 6 bases and J 4 bases, with 19 bases left between them. Germline loops: CDR1 MDHEN, CDR2 SYDVKM. The CDR3 runs 16 residues. The CDR3 region is CASSGSYSTGNQPQHF. The CDR3 DNA sequence: TGTGCCAGCAGCGGTAGTTATAGTACAGGGAATCAGCCCCAGCATTTT.

This rearrangement joins TRBV6-4 to TRBJ2-7; 9 nucleotides align to TRBD1. The CDR3 loop spans 18 amino acids. The V and J ends lost 3 bases and 6 bases, in that order; junction bases with no gene match: 18. CDR1 and CDR2 from the germline V gene are MRHNA and SNTAGT. CDR3 protein: CASSDLRNGTGKRGEQYV. The CDR3 DNA reads as TGTGCCAGCAGTGATTTACGAAACGGGACAGGGAAAAGGGGCGAGCAGTACGTC.